The rows below give T cell receptor beta chains drawn from one sample of a study of CD8 T cells in ankylosing spondylitis. One entry per CDR3 protein results from TCRdb running MiXCR on the 5' RACE reads. The top ten hold 9.5% to 15% of the sample, which has about 130,000 distinct CDR3 sequences, 7% to 8% seen once. The sample comprised blood, either unsorted or a sorted T cell fraction (not recorded which). These receptors all stem from a female donor with ankylosing spondylitis or in good health (not recorded which). Each CDR3 is given with its conserved first and last residue. A D gene is named only where the DNA matches it firmly. Where a row states a size, it is once, few, many or the class of an expanded clone; other rows omit it.

clone_size: many; j_call: TRBJ1-1; v_call: TRBV19; d_call: NA; cdr3_nt: TGTGCCAGTAGTATGTTCGTGAACACTGAAGCTTTCTTT; cdr3_aa: CASSMFVNTEAFF
clone_size: many; j_call: TRBJ2-1; v_call: TRBV20-1; d_call: NA; cdr3_nt: TGCAGTGCTAGACACTACGAATCATTCAATGAGCAGTTCTTC; cdr3_aa: CSARHYESFNEQFF
clone_size: few; j_call: TRBJ2-7; v_call: TRBV20-1; d_call: NA; cdr3_nt: TGCAGTGCCAGACGGGGACCCGAGCAGTACTTC; cdr3_aa: CSARRGPEQYF
clone_size: NA; j_call: TRBJ1-1; v_call: TRBV5-4; d_call: TRBD1; cdr3_nt: TGTGCCAGCAGCTTCGGAGGTGGGACAGTGAACACTGAAGCTTTCTTT; cdr3_aa: CASSFGGGTVNTEAFF
clone_size: many; j_call: TRBJ2-2; v_call: TRBV13; d_call: NA; cdr3_nt: TGTGCCAGCAGCTCCCGTGCACGGGGGAACACCGGGGAGCTGTTTTTT; cdr3_aa: CASSSRARGNTGELFF
clone_size: many; j_call: TRBJ1-1; v_call: TRBV28; d_call: NA; cdr3_nt: TGTGCCAGCAACCCGGAACCTTACGTGAACACTGAAGCTTTCTTT; cdr3_aa: CASNPEPYVNTEAFF
clone_size: many; j_call: TRBJ1-3; v_call: TRBV6-5; d_call: NA; cdr3_nt: TGTGCCAGCAGTTCCCAATTGTCGGGGAACACCATATATTTT; cdr3_aa: CASSSQLSGNTIYF
clone_size: few; j_call: TRBJ1-2; v_call: TRBV6-2/TRBV6-3; d_call: NA; cdr3_nt: TGTGCCAGCAGTTACTCGAGCGTCCCCGCTAACTATGGCTACACCTTC; cdr3_aa: CASSYSSVPANYGYTF
clone_size: many; j_call: TRBJ1-2; v_call: TRBV20-1; d_call: NA; cdr3_nt: TGCAGTGCTAGAGATCCGAGGCTTGAGGACTATGGCTACACCTTC; cdr3_aa: CSARDPRLEDYGYTF
clone_size: NA; j_call: TRBJ1-1; v_call: TRBV4-1; d_call: NA; cdr3_nt: TGCGCCAGCAGCCAAACGGGACTCGGAGGGGTAGCTTTCTTT; cdr3_aa: CASSQTGLGGVAFF
clone_size: many; j_call: TRBJ1-1; v_call: TRBV5-1; d_call: NA; cdr3_nt: TGCGCCAGCAGCTATGATGACACTGAAGCTTTCTTT; cdr3_aa: CASSYDDTEAFF
clone_size: NA; j_call: TRBJ1-1; v_call: TRBV28; d_call: NA; cdr3_nt: TGTGCCAGCACCCGAAACGGGGGTGAAGCTTTCTTT; cdr3_aa: CASTRNGGEAFF
clone_size: few; j_call: TRBJ1-5; v_call: TRBV5-1; d_call: NA; cdr3_nt: TGCGCCAGCAGCTTGGAGTTTGGACAGCCCCAGCATTTT; cdr3_aa: CASSLEFGQPQHF
clone_size: many; j_call: TRBJ2-1; v_call: TRBV20-1; d_call: TRBD2; cdr3_nt: TGCAGTGCTAGAAGCGGGGGGGCCTCTGAGCAGTTCTTC; cdr3_aa: CSARSGGASEQFF
clone_size: few; j_call: TRBJ1-1; v_call: TRBV18; d_call: NA; cdr3_nt: TGTGCCAGCTCACCACGGGGAGGGGTGAACACTGAAGCTTTCTTT; cdr3_aa: CASSPRGGVNTEAFF
clone_size: many; j_call: TRBJ1-1; v_call: TRBV5-1; d_call: NA; cdr3_nt: TGTGCCAGCAGCTTAGTACGCAACACTGAAGCTTTCTTT; cdr3_aa: CASSLVRNTEAFF
clone_size: many; j_call: TRBJ1-4; v_call: TRBV5-1; d_call: NA; cdr3_nt: TGCGCCAGCAGCCCCCTCCGGGGGCCGAATGAAAAACTGTTTTTT; cdr3_aa: CASSPLRGPNEKLFF
clone_size: few; j_call: TRBJ1-5; v_call: TRBV11-2; d_call: NA; cdr3_nt: TGTGCCGAAAGAGGGCAGGGATCCCAGCCCCAGCATTTT; cdr3_aa: CAERGQGSQPQHF
clone_size: many; j_call: TRBJ1-6; v_call: TRBV3-1; d_call: TRBD1; cdr3_nt: TGTGCCAGCAGCCCAGGACAGGGGAATAATTCACCCCTCCACTTT; cdr3_aa: CASSPGQGNNSPLHF
clone_size: many; j_call: TRBJ1-1; v_call: TRBV5-1; d_call: TRBD1; cdr3_nt: TGCGCCAGCAGCAACAGGGGGAGCACTGAAGCTTTCTTT; cdr3_aa: CASSNRGSTEAFF
clone_size: many; j_call: TRBJ2-5; v_call: TRBV6-1; d_call: TRBD1; cdr3_nt: TGTGCCAGCAGGGTCGGGACAGCTAAAGAGACCCAGTACTTC; cdr3_aa: CASRVGTAKETQYF
clone_size: many; j_call: TRBJ2-3; v_call: TRBV5-1; d_call: TRBD1; cdr3_nt: TGCGCCAGCAGCTTGGCCACAGGGGGAACAGATACGCAGTATTTT; cdr3_aa: CASSLATGGTDTQYF
clone_size: many; j_call: TRBJ2-2; v_call: TRBV12-3/TRBV12-4; d_call: NA; cdr3_nt: TGTGCCAGCAGTCCGGGCCGGCTAGCGAACACCGGGGAGCTGTTTTTT; cdr3_aa: CASSPGRLANTGELFF
clone_size: many; j_call: TRBJ1-5; v_call: TRBV18; d_call: NA; cdr3_nt: TGTGCCAGCTTCGGAGAGCCAGGTCAGCCCCAGCATTTT; cdr3_aa: CASFGEPGQPQHF
clone_size: many; j_call: TRBJ2-7; v_call: TRBV25-1; d_call: NA; cdr3_nt: TGTGCCAGCCATATCTACGAGCAGTACTTC; cdr3_aa: CASHIYEQYF
clone_size: NA; j_call: TRBJ2-5; v_call: TRBV7-6; d_call: NA; cdr3_nt: TGTGCCAGCAGCTTTAACTTTGGCCTTAAGGAGACCCAGTACTTC; cdr3_aa: CASSFNFGLKETQYF
clone_size: NA; j_call: TRBJ1-2; v_call: TRBV7-9; d_call: NA; cdr3_nt: TGTGCCAGCAGCCCATGGGATAACTATGGCTACACCTTC; cdr3_aa: CASSPWDNYGYTF
clone_size: many; j_call: TRBJ1-1; v_call: TRBV11-2; d_call: NA; cdr3_nt: TGTGCCAGCAGCTTAATAAGGGTGCGGATGAACACTGAAGCTTTCTTT; cdr3_aa: CASSLIRVRMNTEAFF
clone_size: many; j_call: TRBJ1-4; v_call: TRBV9; d_call: NA; cdr3_nt: TGTGCCAGCAGCGTAGACGGGGTTGGGGAAAAACTGTTTTTT; cdr3_aa: CASSVDGVGEKLFF
clone_size: many; j_call: TRBJ1-2; v_call: TRBV5-1; d_call: NA; cdr3_nt: TGCGCCAGCAGCTTGGCCGGAAACACTGATTCATATGGCTACACCTTC; cdr3_aa: CASSLAGNTDSYGYTF
clone_size: once; j_call: TRBJ2-5; v_call: TRBV7-9; d_call: TRBD2; cdr3_nt: TGTGCCAGCAGGGGGCAAGGACTAGGCCCAGAGACCCAGTACTTC; cdr3_aa: CASRGQGLGPETQYF
clone_size: many; j_call: TRBJ2-1; v_call: TRBV4-2; d_call: NA; cdr3_nt: TGTGCCAGCAGCCAGGATCGTGGGTCGAGCTCCTACAATGAGCAGTTCTTC; cdr3_aa: CASSQDRGSSSYNEQFF
clone_size: many; j_call: TRBJ2-3; v_call: TRBV7-2; d_call: NA; cdr3_nt: TGTGCCAGCTTCTCCAGGGATACGCAGTATTTT; cdr3_aa: CASFSRDTQYF
clone_size: many; j_call: TRBJ1-5; v_call: TRBV12-3/TRBV12-4; d_call: NA; cdr3_nt: TGTGCCAGCAGGGCCGGGGGCAGCAATCAGCCCCAGCATTTT; cdr3_aa: CASRAGGSNQPQHF
clone_size: NA; j_call: TRBJ2-7; v_call: TRBV27; d_call: NA; cdr3_nt: TGTGCCAGCAGGCCGGGCGGCTCCTACGAGCAGTACTTC; cdr3_aa: CASRPGGSYEQYF
clone_size: many; j_call: TRBJ1-2; v_call: TRBV6-6; d_call: NA; cdr3_nt: TGTGCCAGCAGCGTTGGACAGCTCTATGGCTACACCTTC; cdr3_aa: CASSVGQLYGYTF
clone_size: many; j_call: TRBJ1-1; v_call: TRBV6-5; d_call: NA; cdr3_nt: TGTGCCAGCAGTTACGACTCCCGCCAGACCGGAGCTTTCTTT; cdr3_aa: CASSYDSRQTGAFF
clone_size: many; j_call: TRBJ2-3; v_call: TRBV29-1; d_call: TRBD2; cdr3_nt: TGCAGCGTTGGTGTTAGCGGGGGGGCGACAGATACGCAGTATTTT; cdr3_aa: CSVGVSGGATDTQYF
clone_size: many; j_call: TRBJ1-2; v_call: TRBV15; d_call: TRBD1; cdr3_nt: TGTGCCACCAGCAGGACCGACAGGGATGGCTACACCTTC; cdr3_aa: CATSRTDRDGYTF
clone_size: NA; j_call: TRBJ2-7; v_call: TRBV6-1; d_call: NA; cdr3_nt: TGTGCCAGCAGTGAGACGGTGGGTGCATCCTACGAGCAGTACTTC; cdr3_aa: CASSETVGASYEQYF
clone_size: many; j_call: TRBJ2-1; v_call: TRBV20-1; d_call: TRBD1; cdr3_nt: TGCAGTGCTAGAGATAACAGGGGCTCCTACAATGAGCAGTTCTTC; cdr3_aa: CSARDNRGSYNEQFF
clone_size: many; j_call: TRBJ2-6; v_call: TRBV28; d_call: TRBD1; cdr3_nt: TGTGCCAGATGGACAGGGAAAAGTTCTGGGGCCAACGTCCTGACTTTC; cdr3_aa: CARWTGKSSGANVLTF
clone_size: many; j_call: TRBJ2-5; v_call: TRBV3-1; d_call: TRBD2; cdr3_nt: TGTGCCAGCAGCTTCCTAGCGGGGGGGCGGTACCAAGAGACCCAGTACTTC; cdr3_aa: CASSFLAGGRYQETQYF
clone_size: many; j_call: TRBJ2-7; v_call: TRBV20-1; d_call: TRBD2; cdr3_nt: TGCAGTGCTCATCCCCTAGCGGGGGCATACGAGCAGTACTTC; cdr3_aa: CSAHPLAGAYEQYF
clone_size: many; j_call: TRBJ2-7; v_call: TRBV5-1; d_call: NA; cdr3_nt: TGCGCCAGCAGTGTTTCACCTACTTACTACGAGCAGTACTTC; cdr3_aa: CASSVSPTYYEQYF
clone_size: many; j_call: TRBJ1-5; v_call: TRBV20-1; d_call: NA; cdr3_nt: TGCAGTGCTAGAAAGCAGGCAAATCAGCCCCAGCATTTT; cdr3_aa: CSARKQANQPQHF
clone_size: many; j_call: TRBJ2-2; v_call: TRBV3-1; d_call: NA; cdr3_nt: TGTGCCAGCAGCCTGCCCGTCGGGTTTGGCGGGGAGCTGTTTTTT; cdr3_aa: CASSLPVGFGGELFF
clone_size: many; j_call: TRBJ1-1; v_call: TRBV7-8; d_call: NA; cdr3_nt: TGTGCCAGCAGCTTTGCGGGAGCAGCTTTCTTT; cdr3_aa: CASSFAGAAFF
clone_size: many; j_call: TRBJ1-5; v_call: TRBV12-3/TRBV12-4; d_call: TRBD1; cdr3_nt: TGTGCCAGCAGTGGACAGGGCAATCAGCCCCAGCATTTT; cdr3_aa: CASSGQGNQPQHF
clone_size: many; j_call: TRBJ2-6; v_call: TRBV28; d_call: TRBD1; cdr3_nt: TGTGCCAGCGGGGGGACAGGGGGTGCTGGGGCCAACGTCCTGACTTTC; cdr3_aa: CASGGTGGAGANVLTF
clone_size: many; j_call: TRBJ1-2; v_call: TRBV20-1; d_call: NA; cdr3_nt: TGCAGTGCTAGTGCCACGGCGGCAGCCTATGGCTACACCTTC; cdr3_aa: CSASATAAAYGYTF
clone_size: many; j_call: TRBJ1-1; v_call: TRBV7-9; d_call: NA; cdr3_nt: TGTGCCAGCAGCTTTTCGAACACTGAAGCTTTCTTT; cdr3_aa: CASSFSNTEAFF
clone_size: many; j_call: TRBJ1-2; v_call: TRBV12-3/TRBV12-4; d_call: NA; cdr3_nt: TGTGCCAGCAGCCCCCGCCGCAGAAGCTATGGCTACACCTTC; cdr3_aa: CASSPRRRSYGYTF
clone_size: many; j_call: TRBJ2-3; v_call: TRBV5-1; d_call: TRBD1; cdr3_nt: TGCGCCAGCAGCCGGACAGGGTCGTCTAGCACAGATACGCAGTATTTT; cdr3_aa: CASSRTGSSSTDTQYF
clone_size: many; j_call: TRBJ2-1; v_call: TRBV10-3; d_call: TRBD1; cdr3_nt: TGTGCCATCAGTGGGACAGGCTACAATGAGCAGTTCTTC; cdr3_aa: CAISGTGYNEQFF
clone_size: many; j_call: TRBJ1-1; v_call: TRBV29-1; d_call: TRBD1; cdr3_nt: TGCAGCGTTGGCGGACAGGGCACAAACACTGAAGCTTTCTTT; cdr3_aa: CSVGGQGTNTEAFF
clone_size: many; j_call: TRBJ2-3; v_call: TRBV18; d_call: NA; cdr3_nt: TGTGCCAGCTCAGCTCAGGACGGCGCAGATACGCAGTATTTT; cdr3_aa: CASSAQDGADTQYF
clone_size: NA; j_call: TRBJ2-2; v_call: TRBV3-1; d_call: NA; cdr3_nt: TGTACCTTCAGTTTATCTGCGTTGTGGGGGCGGAACACCGGGGAGCTGTTTTTT; cdr3_aa: CTFSLSALWGRNTGELFF
clone_size: few; j_call: TRBJ2-6; v_call: TRBV7-7; d_call: NA; cdr3_nt: TGTGCTAGCAGCTTAGATCGGGGGCATGGGGCCAACGTCCTGACTTTC; cdr3_aa: CASSLDRGHGANVLTF